The 10 T cell receptor beta chains listed next were all sequenced from one sample in a study of blood T cell repertoires in COVID-19. Sequencing used immunoSEQ multiplex PCR; TCRdb keeps in-frame clones, though not all of them. Here the sample spans approximately 290,000 clones, around 82% being singletons. The specimen sequenced was peripheral blood. The receptors here all came from a person between 65 and 80 years old with COVID-19, enrolled during active disease.

The rearrangement uses TRBV10-3 and TRBJ2-2; possibly TRBD2 for D (5 bases). V lost 7 bases, J lost 1 base, and 19 bases lay in between. Germline CDR1 and CDR2: ENHRY and SYGVKD. CDR3 length: 17 amino acids. CDR3 amino acids: CAITPAGFGGNTGELFF. In DNA, the CDR3 is TGTGCCATCACCCCCGCTGGGTTCGGAGGGAACACCGGGGAGCTGTTTTTT.

The chain uses TRBV6-5 and TRBJ1-1; TRBD1 is a possible D gene (5 bases). Trimming removed 4 bases from V and 1 base from J, with 13 bases in between. Germline-derived CDR1 and CDR2 are MNHEY and SVGAGI. This CDR3 comprises 15 residues. The CDR3 DNA sequence: TGTGCCAGCAGTTCACGGAACCAGGGGAACACTGAAGCTTTCTTT. As protein: CASSSRNQGNTEAFF.

The gene calls are TRBV4-3 and TRBJ2-1; D may be TRBD2 (5 bases). V was clipped by 0 bases and J by 8 bases, with 14 bases between them. The CDR3 loop spans 15 amino acids. In germline, CDR1 is LGHNA, CDR2 YSLEER. Here the CDR3 reads CASSQDSRGFDEQFF. DNA for the CDR3: TGCGCCAGCAGCCAAGACTCTCGGGGTTTTGATGAGCAGTTCTTC.

The chain is built from TRBV5-4 and TRBJ1-2; a possible D gene is TRBD1 (6 bases). Trimming shortened V by 4 bases and J by 8 bases, and 15 bases separated the two germline ends. This CDR3 region has 13 residues. From germline, CDR1 is SGHNT and CDR2 YYREEE (reference sequence). The CDR3 here is CASSIGQYGGYTF. As DNA, the CDR3 is TGTGCCAGCAGCATAGGACAGTATGGCGGCTACACCTTC.

This clone was seen only once. The gene calls are TRBV11-2 and TRBJ1-4; 9 bases line up with TRBD1. Germline loops: CDR1 SGHAT, CDR2 FQNNGV. Trimming cost V 4 bases and J 6 bases; bases outside gene matches: 9. There are 16 residues in the CDR3. The CDR3: CASSSGTGQGYEKLFF. The CDR3 coding sequence is TGTGCCAGCAGCTCAGGAACGGGACAGGGTTATGAAAAACTGTTTTTT.

V gene TRBV7-2 combines with J gene TRBJ1-5; D not resolved. CDR1 is SGHTA, CDR2 FQGNSA, per germline. The CDR3 spans 14 residues. Trimming stripped 0 bases from V and 4 bases from J, with 7 bases between. This CDR3 reads CASSLAEGNQPQHF. The CDR3 DNA reads TGTGCCAGCAGCTTAGCGGAGGGTAATCAGCCCCAGCATTTT.

This chain connects TRBV7-2 to TRBJ2-5; 7 nucleotides align to TRBD2. CDR1 SGHTA and CDR2 FQGNSA come from the germline V gene. The CDR3 length is 13 residues. With 5 bases clipped from V and 4 bases from J, the junction kept 4 bases outside the gene matches. CDR3 coding DNA: TGTGCCAGCAGCCCGGGGGGTTCAGAGACCCAGTACTTC. Amino acids: CASSPGGSETQYF.

The chain joins TRBV6-4 to TRBJ1-5; D not certain. Trimming removed 0 bases at V and 0 bases at J, with 12 bases between. The CDR3 extends over 17 amino acids. The germline V gene encodes CDR1 MRHNA and CDR2 SNTAGT. CDR3 DNA sequence: TGTGCCAGCAGTGACTCGAGTTCAGGCCCTAGCAATCAGCCCCAGCATTTT. Translating it yields CASSDSSSGPSNQPQHF.

This chain joins TRBV5-4 and TRBJ1-1; D not resolved. CDR1 and CDR2 from the germline V gene are SGHNT and YYREEE (reference sequence). The V end lost 4 bases, the J end lost 1 base, and 11 bases lay between the germline ends. This CDR3 spans 14 amino acids. The chain's CDR3 is CASSAWAPNTEAFF. The CDR3 bases are TGTGCCAGCAGCGCCTGGGCCCCGAACACTGAAGCTTTCTTT.

The gene calls are TRBV6-5 and TRBJ2-5, with D maybe TRBD2 (6 bases). Trimming took 4 bases from V and 3 from J, leaving 15 bases between them. This CDR3 has 15 amino acids. In germline, CDR1 is MNHEY, CDR2 SVGAGI. CDR3 protein: CASSSTGLLEETQYF. For the CDR3, the DNA is TGTGCCAGCAGTTCGACGGGACTCCTAGAAGAGACCCAGTACTTC.